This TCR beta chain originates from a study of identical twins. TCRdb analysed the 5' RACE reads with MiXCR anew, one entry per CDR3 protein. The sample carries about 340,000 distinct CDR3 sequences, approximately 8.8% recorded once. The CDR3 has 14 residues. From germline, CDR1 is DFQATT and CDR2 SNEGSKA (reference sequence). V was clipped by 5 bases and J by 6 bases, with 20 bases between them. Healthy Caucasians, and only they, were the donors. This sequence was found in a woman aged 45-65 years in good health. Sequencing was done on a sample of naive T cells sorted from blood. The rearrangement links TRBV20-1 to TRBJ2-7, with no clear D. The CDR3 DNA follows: TGCAGTGCTCCTACGAGGAGTCTCTATCCCGAGCAGTACTTC. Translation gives CSAPTRSLYPEQYF.